This T cell receptor beta chain was identified during a study of blood T cell repertoires in COVID-19. The overall study: Acute-phase and convalescent COVID-19 samples originated in the United States, Italy and Spain.

As originally analysed: Estimation of nucleated cell counts was performed using reference gene primer amplification. The repertoire was sequenced with immunoSEQ multiplex PCR; TCRdb's copy has only in-frame clones and lacks some. V, J and clone size derive from that table, while D and trimming were established from the DNA sequence. The sample shows 75,000 or so clones, 82% of them seen only once. The germline V gene encodes CDR1 SGHNT and CDR2 YYREEE (reference sequence). The V end was cut by 0 bases, the J end by 6 bases, with 19 bases between. The length of the CDR3 is 16 residues. The chain uses TRBV5-4 and TRBJ2-7; D is unclear. Material for sequencing was peripheral blood. The receptor comes from a man aged 60-69 years with acute or convalescent COVID-19. The DNA for the CDR3 is TGTGCCAGCAGCTTGGGCGGTGAAATCACGAGTGGCGAGCAGTACTTC. Amino acids: CASSLGGEITSGEQYF.